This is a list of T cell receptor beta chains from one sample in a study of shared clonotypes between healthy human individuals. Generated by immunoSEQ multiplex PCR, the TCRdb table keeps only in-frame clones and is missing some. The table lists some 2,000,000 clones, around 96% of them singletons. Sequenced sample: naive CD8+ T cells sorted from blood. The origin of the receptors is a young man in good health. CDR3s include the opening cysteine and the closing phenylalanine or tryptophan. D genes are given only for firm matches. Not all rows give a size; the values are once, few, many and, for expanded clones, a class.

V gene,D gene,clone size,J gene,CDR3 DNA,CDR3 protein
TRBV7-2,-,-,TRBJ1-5,TGTGCCAGCAGCCCGACAGTCAATCAGCCCCAGCATTTT,CASSPTVNQPQHF
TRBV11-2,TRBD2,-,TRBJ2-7,TGTGCCAGCAGCTTTAGCGGGAGAGCGTGGGAGCAGTACTTC,CASSFSGRAWEQYF
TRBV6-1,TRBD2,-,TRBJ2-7,TGTGCCAGCATTGGGGGGGGTTACGAGCAGTACTTC,CASIGGGYEQYF
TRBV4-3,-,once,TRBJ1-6,TGCGCCAGCAGCCAAGATAAGGGTTCTATATATAATTCACCCCTCCACTTT,CASSQDKGSIYNSPLHF
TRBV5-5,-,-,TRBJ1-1,TGTGCCAGCAGCTTGTTACCGGCGATGGACACTGAAGCTTTCTTT,CASSLLPAMDTEAFF
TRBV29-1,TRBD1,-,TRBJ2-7,TGCAGCGTCAGGGGACAGGGGATTTTGGAGCAGTACTTC,CSVRGQGILEQYF
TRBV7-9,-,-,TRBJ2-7,TGTGCCAGCAGCTTAGACGTGGGGATCTACGAGCAGTACTTC,CASSLDVGIYEQYF
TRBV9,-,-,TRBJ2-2,TGTGCCAGCAGCGTATACGGGGAAACCGGGGAGCTGTTTTTT,CASSVYGETGELFF
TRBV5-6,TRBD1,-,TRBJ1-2,TGTGCCAGCAGCCCAAGGACAGGGAGCTATGGCTACACCTTC,CASSPRTGSYGYTF
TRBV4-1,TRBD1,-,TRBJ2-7,TGCGCCAGCAGCCGGAGTCCGGGACAGGGGTTCACCGAGCAGTACTTC,CASSRSPGQGFTEQYF
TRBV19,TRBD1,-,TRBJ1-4,TGTGCCAGTAGACCCGACAGGGAAGGGAATGAAAAACTGTTTTTT,CASRPDREGNEKLFF
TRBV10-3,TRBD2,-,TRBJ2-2,TGTGCCATCAGTGATGTTGGTAGCGGGACCGGGGAGCTGTTTTTT,CAISDVGSGTGELFF
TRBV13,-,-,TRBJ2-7,TGTGCCAGCAGCTCGGTAGCGGAATACTCCTACGAGCAGTACTTC,CASSSVAEYSYEQYF
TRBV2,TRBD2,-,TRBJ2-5,TGTGCCAGCAACCCCCTAGCGGAAGAGACCCAGTACTTC,CASNPLAEETQYF
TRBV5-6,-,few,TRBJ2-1,TGTGCCAGCAGCTTGGCCAGGGACCCCTACAATGAGCAGTTCTTC,CASSLARDPYNEQFF